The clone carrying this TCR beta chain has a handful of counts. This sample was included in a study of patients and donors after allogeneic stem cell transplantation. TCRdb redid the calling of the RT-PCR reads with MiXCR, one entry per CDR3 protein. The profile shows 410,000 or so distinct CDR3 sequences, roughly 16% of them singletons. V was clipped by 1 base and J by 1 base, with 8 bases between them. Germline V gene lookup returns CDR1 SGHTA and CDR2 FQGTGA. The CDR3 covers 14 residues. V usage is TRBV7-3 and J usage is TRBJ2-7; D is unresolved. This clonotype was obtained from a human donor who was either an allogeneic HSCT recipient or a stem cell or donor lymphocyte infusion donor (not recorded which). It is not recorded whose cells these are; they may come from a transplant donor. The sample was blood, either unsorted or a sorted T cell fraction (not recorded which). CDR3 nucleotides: TGTGCCAGCAGCTTAAACGCACAATCCTACGAGCAGTACTTC. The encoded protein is CASSLNAQSYEQYF.